These 30 T cell receptor beta chains originate from one sample sequenced in a study of T cell responses to AZD1222 COVID-19 vaccine. Assay: immunoSEQ multiplex PCR; the TCRdb copy retains only in-frame clones and omits some. Among 150,000 or so clones listed, around 90% were seen once. The sample consisted of peripheral blood, taken on day 0 of AZD1222 vaccination. The receptors were sampled from an adult in good health.

J is TRBJ2-2 and V is TRBV5-1; TRBD2 agrees at 15 bases. V dropped 4 bases and J dropped 0; count of bases not matched to a gene: 4. The CDR3 consists of 18 residues. Germline values: CDR1 SGHRS, CDR2 YFSETQ. The CDR3 DNA is TGCGCCAGCAGCCGGACTAGCGGGGGGGGCGCGAACACCGGGGAGCTGTTTTTT. Its protein product is CASSRTSGGGANTGELFF.

This sequence joins TRBV9 and TRBJ2-7; 11 bases map to TRBD2. V dropped 3 bases and J dropped 6; count of bases not matched to a gene: 8. CDR3 length: 15 amino acids. The germline V gene has CDR1 SGDLS and CDR2 YYNGEE. CDR3 sequence (DNA): TGTGCCAGCAGCGGATTGGGGCTAGCGGGAGGCGAGCAGTACTTC. It translates to CASSGLGLAGGEQYF.

The genes are TRBV11-2 and TRBJ2-3; 8 nucleotides match TRBD1. The V and J ends lost 4 bases and 4 bases, in that order; junction bases with no gene match: 7. CDR1 and CDR2 (germline): SGHAT, FQNNGV. The CDR3 totals 15 residues. CDR3 sequence reads: CASSSQPTGADTQYF. The CDR3 nucleotides are TGTGCCAGCAGCTCCCAACCGACAGGGGCAGATACGCAGTATTTT.

The genes are TRBV5-1 and TRBJ2-7; tentative D call: TRBD2 (6 bases). There are 16 residues in the CDR3. Germline CDR1 SGHRS, CDR2 YFSETQ. V lost 3 bases to trimming and J lost 2 bases, with 18 bases between them. The CDR3 protein is CASSWEVGTLPYEQYF. In DNA, the CDR3 is TGCGCCAGCAGCTGGGAAGTTGGGACTTTACCCTACGAGCAGTACTTC.

The chain employs TRBV6-6 and TRBJ2-3, with unresolved D. In germline, CDR1 is MNHNY, CDR2 SVGAGI (reference sequence). V lost 7 bases to trimming and J lost 1 base, with 9 bases between them. The CDR3 loop spans 13 amino acids. CDR3 coding DNA: TGTGCCAGCACCCCCGCCGGCACAGATACGCAGTATTTT. Amino acid sequence: CASTPAGTDTQYF.

The rearrangement uses TRBV12-3 or TRBV12-4 and TRBJ1-5, with D maybe TRBD1 (5 bases). Trimming cost V 3 bases and J 5 bases, with 8 bases left between them. CDR3 length: 13 residues. This chain's CDR3 is CASSLAGYQPQHF. The CDR3 DNA reads as TGTGCCAGCAGTTTGGCAGGGTATCAGCCCCAGCATTTT.

J is TRBJ1-1 and V is TRBV29-1; the D is unclear. V lost 7 bases and J 0 bases, leaving 21 bases between the germline ends. CDR3 size: 16 residues. From germline, CDR1 is SQVTM and CDR2 ANQGSEA. CDR3 coding DNA: TGCAGCGCGCGCCCGGTGGGAGCTAACATGAACACTGAAGCTTTCTTT. Residues: CSARPVGANMNTEAFF. The variable domain in full, completed from reference TRBV29-1 and TRBJ1-1, reads SAVISQKPSRDICQRGTSLTIQCQVDSQVTMMFWYRQQPGQSLTLIATANQGSEATYESGFVIDKFPISRPNLTFSTLTVSNMSPEDSSIYLCSARPVGANMNTEAFFGQGTRLTVV.

This chain connects TRBV9 to TRBJ1-1; a weak D match, TRBD1 (5 bases). The CDR3 totals 15 residues. CDR1 and CDR2 from the germline V gene are SGDLS and YYNGEE. The V end was cut by 4 bases, the J end by 6 bases, with 19 bases between. The CDR3: CASSLSTGGFAEAFF. DNA of the CDR3: TGTGCCAGCAGCCTCTCCACGGGGGGGTTCGCTGAAGCTTTCTTT.

The chain has TRBV7-2 and TRBJ1-2; D gene ambiguous. There are 13 residues in the CDR3. Trimming removed 5 bases from V and 2 bases from J, with 9 bases in between. Germline V lookup: CDR1 SGHTA, CDR2 FQGNSA. CDR3: CASSPRVNYGYTF. The CDR3 coding sequence is TGTGCCAGCAGCCCTCGGGTCAACTATGGCTACACCTTC.

The chain uses TRBV4-1 and TRBJ2-5, with TRBD2 as a possible D gene (6 bases). CDR1 MGHRA and CDR2 YSYEKL come from the germline V gene. V lost 4 bases and J lost 5, with 14 bases in between. This CDR3 region has 14 residues. In nucleotides, the CDR3 is TGCGCCAGCAGCCTTGCGGGGAATGGGGAGACCCAGTACTTC. This gives the protein CASSLAGNGETQYF.

This chain connects TRBV9 to TRBJ2-1, with 7 nucleotides matching TRBD2. The V gene's germline CDR1 is SGDLS and CDR2 YYNGEE. V lost 0 bases, J lost 8 bases, and 5 bases stayed unmatched. The CDR3 loop spans 14 amino acids. The CDR3 DNA reads as TGTGCCAGCAGCGTAGGCGGGAGAGGGGATGAGCAGTTCTTC. It translates to CASSVGGRGDEQFF.

The CDR3, as DNA: TGTGCCAGCAGGCATAGCGGGGGCTATTCCTACAATGAGCAGTTCTTC. It specifies CASRHSGGYSYNEQFF. The rearrangement uses TRBV5-4 and TRBJ2-1; the match to TRBD2 covers 9 bases. Losses at the gene ends were 5 bases for V and 1 base for J; bases not matched to a gene: 7. The CDR3 has 16 amino acids. Germline V CDR1 and CDR2: SGHNT, YYREEE (reference sequence).

The rearrangement links TRBV12-3 or TRBV12-4 to TRBJ2-1, with D perhaps given as TRBD1 or TRBD2 (5 bases each). CDR3 length: 12 residues. V was cut by 7 bases and J by 7 bases, with 11 bases left in between. The CDR3 loop is CASTYRRNEQFF. The CDR3 DNA follows: TGTGCCAGCACTTACAGGAGGAATGAGCAGTTCTTC.

The genes are TRBV7-2 and TRBJ2-5; D gene unclear. Germline CDR1 and CDR2: SGHTA and FQGNSA. V dropped 5 bases and J dropped 5 bases, with 15 bases sitting between them. This CDR3 has 14 amino acids. The CDR3 sequence: CASSPGPLRETQYF. DNA of the CDR3: TGTGCCAGCAGCCCCGGACCCTTAAGGGAGACCCAGTACTTC.

The V and J genes are TRBV19 and TRBJ1-5; D ambiguous. This CDR3 has 10 residues. Trimming shortened V by 5 bases and J by 11 bases, and 7 bases separated the two germline ends. CDR1 and CDR2 from the germline V gene are LNHDA and SQIVND (reference sequence). The CDR3 DNA sequence: TGTGCCAGTAGTCACGGGACCCAGCATTTT. Amino acid sequence: CASSHGTQHF.

The chain joins TRBV11-2 to TRBJ2-1, with D maybe TRBD2 (7 bases). Trimming took off 0 bases at V and 10 bases at J, with 16 bases between the two ends. CDR1 and CDR2 (germline): SGHAT, FQNNGV. The CDR3 is 15 residues long. The CDR3 DNA sequence: TGTGCCAGCAGCTTAGAGGCGGGGGCCCTGAGGGAGCAGTTCTTC. It codes for CASSLEAGALREQFF.

The rearrangement joins TRBV4-3 to TRBJ2-1, with 13 nucleotides matching TRBD2. Germline trimming cut 4 bases from V and 9 bases from J; bases unmatched to any gene: 12. The CDR3 is 17 residues long. CDR1 and CDR2 (germline): LGHNA, YSLEER. CDR3 loop: CASSRTAGLAGVSEQFF. DNA for the CDR3: TGCGCCAGCAGCCGGACTGCTGGACTAGCGGGAGTCAGTGAGCAGTTCTTC.

The rearrangement links TRBV18 to TRBJ2-7; D possibly corresponds to TRBD1 (6 bases). The CDR3 length is 13 residues. Germline CDR1 is KGHSH and CDR2 is LQKENI. V was clipped by 4 bases and J by 3 bases, with 10 bases between them. The DNA of the CDR3 is TGTGCCAGCTCACGGACAGAGAGCTACGAGCAGTACTTC. It encodes CASSRTESYEQYF.

The V gene is TRBV5-1, the J gene TRBJ2-1, with 7 bases that match TRBD1. The V and J ends lost 4 bases and 8 bases, in that order; junction bases with no gene match: 15. Germline lookup yields CDR1 SGHRS and CDR2 YFSETQ. This CDR3 spans 16 amino acids. This chain's CDR3 is CASSPSGTVTTDEQFF. CDR3 nucleotides: TGCGCCAGCAGCCCCTCCGGGACAGTGACTACCGATGAGCAGTTCTTC.

This chain connects TRBV11-2 to TRBJ2-1; 11 bases are shared with TRBD2. CDR1 and CDR2 from the germline V gene are SGHAT and FQNNGV. V lost 6 bases and J lost 5; bases outside the gene matches: 3. The CDR3 extends over 14 amino acids. In nucleotides, the CDR3 is TGTGCCAGCAGACTAGCGGGGGAACACAATGAGCAGTTCTTC. It yields the protein CASRLAGEHNEQFF.

The chain employs TRBV19 and TRBJ2-1, with TRBD2 as a possible D gene (6 bases). Germline V gives CDR1 LNHDA, CDR2 SQIVND (reference sequence). V was pared by 4 bases and J by 0 bases, with 13 bases between. CDR3 length: 16 residues. The DNA for the CDR3 is TGTGCCAGTAGTACGGGCCGGGAGAGCTCCTACAATGAGCAGTTCTTC. This codes for CASSTGRESSYNEQFF.

The chain uses TRBV3-1 (or the pseudogene TRBV3-2) and TRBJ1-3; D gene unclear. The V end was cut by 0 bases, the J end by 6 bases, with 15 bases between. There are 16 residues in the CDR3. Germline CDR1 reads LGHDT; CDR2 reads YNNKEL (reference sequence). The CDR3 region has the DNA TGTGCCAGCAGCCAAGATCTTGCGGCAGGCCTAAACACCATATATTTT. Its protein product is CASSQDLAAGLNTIYF.

This chain uses TRBV7-9 with TRBJ1-5; the match to TRBD1 covers 10 bases. The CDR3 has 17 amino acids. CDR1 and CDR2 from the germline V gene are SEHNR and FQNEAQ (reference sequence). Trimming cost V 1 base and J 1 base; bases outside gene matches: 4. The DNA of the CDR3 is TGTGCCAGCAGCTTAGAGGGACAGGGGCTGAGCAATCAGCCCCAGCATTTT. Its protein is CASSLEGQGLSNQPQHF.

The chain couples TRBV5-8 to TRBJ1-5, with no clear D. Germline-derived CDR1 and CDR2 are SGHTS and YDEGEE. With 4 bases removed from V and 5 bases from J, the gap between germline ends came to 16 bases. This CDR3 region has 15 residues. As DNA, the CDR3 is TGTGCCAGCAGCGCAAACATCCAGCAGGATCAGCCCCAGCATTTT. It encodes CASSANIQQDQPQHF.

For this clone: This sample also contains other DNA sequences that code for the same CDR3. The rearrangement uses TRBV5-6 and TRBJ1-4, with TRBD1 as a possible D gene (5 bases). The CDR3 length is 11 residues. V was cut by 0 bases and J by 11 bases, with 5 bases left in between. Germline V gene sequence: CDR1 SGHDT, CDR2 YYEEEE. CDR3 residues: CASSLGGKLFF. CDR3 nucleotide sequence: TGTGCCAGCAGCTTGGGGGGGAAACTGTTTTTT.

This chain uses TRBV15 with TRBJ2-3; D possibly corresponds to TRBD1 (6 bases). The length of the CDR3 is 16 residues. The V end lost 4 bases, the J end lost 6 bases, and 20 bases lay between the germline ends. Germline V gives CDR1 LNHNV, CDR2 YYDKDF (reference sequence). The CDR3 region is CATSIETGSVRDTQYF. The CDR3 DNA reads as TGTGCCACCAGCATAGAGACAGGATCAGTTCGGGATACGCAGTATTTT.

V gene TRBV5-6 combines with J gene TRBJ2-1, with D tentatively TRBD2 (5 bases). Germline CDR1 and CDR2: SGHDT and YYEEEE. Trimming removed 4 bases from V and 5 bases from J, with 16 bases in between. This CDR3 has 15 residues. The chain's CDR3 is CASSILAVINNEQFF. For the CDR3, the DNA is TGTGCCAGCAGCATCCTAGCCGTTATCAACAATGAGCAGTTCTTC.

The rearrangement links TRBV5-6 to TRBJ1-6, with no clear D. Germline V gene data show CDR1 as SGHDT and CDR2 as YYEEEE. The ends were cut back, 1 base at V and 6 bases at J, with 5 bases in the middle. This CDR3 comprises 13 residues. This CDR3 reads CASSLRVNSPLHF. The CDR3 bases are TGTGCCAGCAGCTTGAGGGTTAATTCACCCCTCCACTTT. Full variable domain (remainder filled in from reference TRBV5-6 and TRBJ1-6): DAGVTQSPTHLIKTRGQQVTLRCSPKSGHDTVSWYQQALGQGPQFIFQYYEEEERQRGNFPDRFSGHQFPNYSSELNVNALLLGDSALYLCASSLRVNSPLHFGNGTRLTVT.

This clone was observed once. The genes are TRBV5-5 and TRBJ1-4; 7 bases fit TRBD1. Germline trimming cut 0 bases from V and 3 bases from J; bases unmatched to any gene: 2. The germline V gene has CDR1 SGHKS and CDR2 YYEKEE (reference sequence). This CDR3 comprises 15 residues. This CDR3 is CASSLEGAPNEKLFF. In DNA, the CDR3 is TGTGCCAGCAGCTTGGAGGGGGCGCCTAATGAAAAACTGTTTTTT.

The chain uses TRBV4-3 and TRBJ2-1, with D uncertain. The germline V gene has CDR1 LGHNA and CDR2 YSLEER. The CDR3 is made up of 15 amino acids. Trimming took 0 bases from V and 2 from J, leaving 8 bases between them. The CDR3 protein is CASSQEFRPYNEQFF. CDR3 DNA sequence: TGCGCCAGCAGCCAAGAATTCAGGCCCTACAATGAGCAGTTCTTC.